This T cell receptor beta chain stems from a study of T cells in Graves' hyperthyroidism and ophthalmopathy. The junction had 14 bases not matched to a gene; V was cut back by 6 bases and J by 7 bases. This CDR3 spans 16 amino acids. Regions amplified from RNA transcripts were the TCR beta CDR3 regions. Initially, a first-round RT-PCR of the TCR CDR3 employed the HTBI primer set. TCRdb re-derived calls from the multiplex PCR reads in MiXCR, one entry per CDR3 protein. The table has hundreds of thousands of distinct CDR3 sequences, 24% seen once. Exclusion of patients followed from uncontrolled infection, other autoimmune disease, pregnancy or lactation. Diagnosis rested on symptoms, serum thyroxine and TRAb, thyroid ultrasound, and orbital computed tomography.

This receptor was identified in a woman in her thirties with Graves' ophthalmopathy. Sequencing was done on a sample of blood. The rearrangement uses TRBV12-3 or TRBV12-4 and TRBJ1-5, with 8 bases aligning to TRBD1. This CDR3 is CASSPGPQGAGQPQHF. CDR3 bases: TGTGCCAGCAGCCCAGGTCCCCAGGGGGCGGGCCAGCCCCAGCATTTT.